This T cell receptor (beta chain) was obtained from a study of control samples from healthy donors and cancer patients. The V and J ends lost 3 bases and 8 bases, in that order; junction bases with no gene match: 8. Germline values: CDR1 LGHNA, CDR2 YSLEER. The CDR3 spans 15 residues. The assay was immunoSEQ multiplex PCR, and TCRdb's table has in-frame clones only and misses some. This sample has 150,000 to 200,000 clones, with roughly 90% found just once. The receptor was isolated from a woman aged 45 to 65 in good health. The sequencing sample was made of blood. This chain connects TRBV4-3 to TRBJ2-2; 8 positions match TRBD1. The CDR3 nucleotides read TGCGCCAGCAGCCAGAGCGACAGGGGATCGGGGGAGCTGTTTTTT. It specifies CASSQSDRGSGELFF.